Below, 3 T cell receptor beta chains from the same sample are listed, as sequenced in a study of neurological immune-mediated disorders. TCRdb re-called the 5' RACE reads with MiXCR, one entry per CDR3 protein. The sample gives 65,000 to 90,000 distinct CDR3 sequences, 2.5% to 4% of which show up once; approximately 4.7% is in the top ten. Specimen: PBMCs. The receptors come from a woman aged 50 to 65 with multiple sclerosis.

This clonotype was seen repeatedly, ten times or more. The chain couples TRBV4-1 to TRBJ2-2; TRBD2 matches 10 bases. Looked up from germline, CDR1 is MGHRA and CDR2 is YSYEKL. The CDR3 length is 16 residues. After removal of 2 bases from V and 4 bases from J, the junction contained 4 bases not matched to a gene. The DNA for the CDR3 is TGCGCCAGCAGCCAATCTAGCGGGGGAGGCACCGGGGAGCTGTTTTTT. Translating it yields CASSQSSGGGTGELFF.

This clonotype showed up many times. The genes are TRBV7-8 and TRBJ2-1, with D possibly called TRBD1 or TRBD2 (5 bases each). Germline V lookup: CDR1 SGHVS, CDR2 FQNEAQ. V dropped 1 base and J dropped 9 bases, with 16 bases sitting between them. CDR3 length: 15 residues. The CDR3 spells CASSLEGTHNSEQFF. Here the CDR3 DNA reads TGTGCCAGCAGCTTAGAAGGGACCCACAACAGTGAGCAGTTCTTC. Complete variable domain (other parts from reference TRBV7-8 and TRBJ2-1): GAGVSQSPRYKVAKRGQDVALRCDPISGHVSLFWYQQALGQGPEFLTYFQNEAQLDKSGLPSDRFFAERPEGSVSTLKIQRTQQEDSAVYLCASSLEGTHNSEQFFGPGTRLTVL.

This clonotype has at least ten counts. The chain joins TRBV20-1 to TRBJ1-6; D is unclear. Looked up from germline, CDR1 is DFQATT and CDR2 is SNEGSKA (reference sequence). Between the trimmed V and J ends, which lost 6 bases and 0 bases, there was a span of 9 bases. The CDR3 consists of 14 residues. CDR3 sequence reads: CSAPLPSYNSPLHF. CDR3 bases: TGCAGTGCCCCCTTACCCTCCTATAATTCACCCCTCCACTTT.